The next 25 T cell receptor beta chains were all read from a single sample in a study of T cell responses to AZD1222 COVID-19 vaccine. Profiling relied on immunoSEQ multiplex PCR, and the TCRdb table lists in-frame clones only, not all of them. The data contain over 95,000 clones, 87% of them singletons. This sample comprised peripheral blood, obtained on day 0 of AZD1222 vaccination. All receptors derive from an adult in good health.

The V gene is TRBV7-2, the J gene TRBJ2-1, with 10 positions matching TRBD1. V was pared by 5 bases and J by 8 bases, with 15 bases of the junction left unmatched. This CDR3 spans 17 amino acids. The germline CDR1 and CDR2 sequences are SGHTA and FQGNSA. The CDR3 bases are TGTGCCAGCAGCGCCTACCGGGACAGGGGCCGAGTTGATGAGCAGTTCTTC. It codes for CASSAYRDRGRVDEQFF. Combining the CDR3 with reference TRBV7-2 and TRBJ2-1 gives the whole variable domain GAGVSQSPSNKVTEKGKDVELRCDPISGHTALYWYRQSLGQGLEFLIYFQGNSAPDKSGLPSDRFSAERTGGSVSTLTIQRTQQEDSAVYLCASSAYRDRGRVDEQFFGPGTRLTVL.

The gene calls are TRBV6-5 and TRBJ2-2, with D tentatively TRBD1 (7 bases). Trimming shortened V by 6 bases and J by 5 bases, and 13 bases separated the two germline ends. This CDR3 has 14 residues. Germline values: CDR1 MNHEY, CDR2 SVGAGI. CDR3 region: CASRARGVTGELFF. The CDR3 nucleotides are TGTGCCAGCAGGGCCAGGGGGGTAACCGGGGAGCTGTTTTTT.

V and J are TRBV24-1 and TRBJ1-1; 8 positions match TRBD1. With V trimmed by 9 bases and J by 7 bases, 9 bases remained unmatched. The CDR3 length is 13 residues. The germline CDR1 and CDR2 sequences are KGHDR and SFDVKD. Here the CDR3 DNA reads TGTGCCACCCGAGACAGGGGACAAGGTGAAGCTTTCTTT. It codes for CATRDRGQGEAFF.

DNA for the CDR3: TGCGCCAGCAAGGGGGAGGACGGACGTATCCCCTCTGGGGCCAACGTCCTGACTTTC. Translated: CASKGEDGRIPSGANVLTF. V and J are TRBV5-1 and TRBJ2-6; either TRBD1 or TRBD2 may supply D (6 bases each). The germline V gene has CDR1 SGHRS and CDR2 YFSETQ. The CDR3 totals 19 residues. The V end was cut by 6 bases, the J end by 0 bases, with 22 bases between.

The rearrangement joins TRBV6-5 to TRBJ1-6; a possible D gene is TRBD1 (5 bases). Deletions cut 2 bases from V and 9 bases from J, with 14 bases between. CDR1 and CDR2 from the germline V gene are MNHEY and SVGAGI. The CDR3 totals 15 residues. The CDR3 loop is CASSYGSRVGSPLHF. The CDR3 DNA is TGTGCCAGCAGTTACGGGAGCAGGGTTGGTTCACCCCTCCACTTT.

The J gene is TRBJ1-5, the V gene TRBV3-1 (or the pseudogene TRBV3-2), with D perhaps TRBD1 (5 bases). Trimming stripped 3 bases from V and 7 bases from J, with 19 bases between. Germline V gene lookup returns CDR1 LGHDT and CDR2 YNNKEL (reference sequence). The CDR3 spans 16 residues. The CDR3 sequence is CASSQIPGLSQQPQHF. CDR3 DNA: TGTGCCAGCAGCCAGATTCCGGGACTGTCCCAACAGCCCCAGCATTTT.

The chain couples TRBV27 to TRBJ1-4; D uncertain. V was trimmed by 3 bases and J by 7 bases, leaving 12 bases between them. Germline CDR1 and CDR2: MNHEY and SMNVEV (reference sequence). The CDR3 totals 14 residues. CDR3 residues: CASSFTPPGEKLFF. CDR3 sequence (DNA): TGTGCCAGCAGTTTTACACCACCGGGTGAAAAACTGTTTTTT.

The chain carries TRBV5-5 and TRBJ1-6; D is ambiguous. Germline V gene sequence: CDR1 SGHKS, CDR2 YYEKEE (reference sequence). The CDR3 loop spans 14 amino acids. The V end was cut by 2 bases, the J end by 4 bases, with 7 bases between. CDR3 nucleotides: TGTGCCAGCAGCTTATCGACATATAATTCACCCCTCCACTTT. Amino acids: CASSLSTYNSPLHF.

This chain links TRBV27 with TRBJ1-6; D not certain. The CDR3 is 17 residues long. Germline CDR1 and CDR2: MNHEY and SMNVEV (reference sequence). The ends were cut back, 2 bases at V and 7 bases at J, with 18 bases in the middle. The CDR3 DNA is TGTGCCAGCAGTTTAGGTATTAGACCGTCCCAAAATTCACCCCTCCACTTT. It specifies CASSLGIRPSQNSPLHF.

This chain links TRBV6-2 or TRBV6-3 with TRBJ1-5; weak D call: TRBD1 (5 bases). The V end lost 2 bases, the J end lost 0 bases, and 17 bases lay between the germline ends. Germline CDR1 and CDR2: MNHEY and SVGEGT. This CDR3 is built from 18 residues. CDR3 region: CASSYGFGGGGSNQPQHF. The CDR3 DNA reads as TGTGCCAGCAGTTACGGGTTCGGTGGGGGAGGTAGCAATCAGCCCCAGCATTTT.

This chain connects TRBV19 to TRBJ2-6, with a possible D match to TRBD1 (6 bases). Germline assignment: CDR1 LNHDA and CDR2 SQIVND (reference sequence). The germline V and J ends were trimmed by 3 bases and 9 bases, with 18 bases remaining between them. The CDR3 spans 16 residues. As DNA, the CDR3 is TGTGCCAGTAGTATTGCCGCAGGGGCAGAGAACAACGTCCTGACTTTC. Protein sequence: CASSIAAGAENNVLTF. The whole variable domain, remainder taken from reference TRBV19 and TRBJ2-6, is DGGITQSPKYLFRKEGQNVTLSCEQNLNHDAMYWYRQDPGQGLRLIYYSQIVNDFQKGDIAEGYSVSREKKESFPLTVTSAQKNPTAFYLCASSIAAGAENNVLTFGAGSRLTVL.

The chain links TRBV6-1 to TRBJ1-5, with D possibly matching TRBD1 (5 bases). The CDR3 runs 16 residues. The V end lost 2 bases, the J end lost 2 bases, and 13 bases lay between the germline ends. Per germline, CDR1 MNHNS and CDR2 SASEGT. This chain's CDR3 is CASSEWGRGGNQPQHF. CDR3 bases: TGTGCCAGCAGTGAATGGGGACGGGGTGGCAATCAGCCCCAGCATTTT.

The chain couples TRBV11-2 to TRBJ1-3, with 7 bases lining up with TRBD1. The V gene end was trimmed by 5 bases and the J gene end by 4 bases; junction bases not matched to a gene: 5. This CDR3 region has 14 residues. Germline-derived CDR1 and CDR2 are SGHAT and FQNNGV. The CDR3 reads CASSGNRGGNTIYF. The CDR3 DNA is TGTGCCAGCAGCGGGAACAGGGGCGGAAACACCATATATTTT.

V gene TRBV7-2 combines with J gene TRBJ2-7, with 7 positions matching TRBD2. Trimming cost V 5 bases and J 0 bases; bases outside gene matches: 7. This CDR3 has 15 residues. Germline V lookup: CDR1 SGHTA, CDR2 FQGNSA. The DNA for the CDR3 is TGTGCCAGCAGCCCTCTTTTAGCGGGCTCCTACGAGCAGTACGTC. This translates into CASSPLLAGSYEQYV.

The gene calls are TRBV7-3 and TRBJ2-3; TRBD2 matches 9 bases. The V and J ends lost 5 bases and 2 bases, in that order; junction bases with no gene match: 5. This CDR3 has 15 amino acids. Looked up from germline, CDR1 is SGHTA and CDR2 is FQGTGA. CDR3 protein: CASSASGAPTDTQYF. CDR3 in DNA: TGTGCCAGCAGCGCTAGCGGGGCGCCCACAGATACGCAGTATTTT.

This chain connects TRBV7-2 to TRBJ2-7, with no clear D. The CDR3 is 15 amino acids. V was shortened by 2 bases and J by 3 bases, with 14 bases between the two germline ends. Germline lookup yields CDR1 SGHTA and CDR2 FQGNSA. In DNA form, the CDR3 reads TGTGCCAGCAGCTTAATGTTGGGCCCCCACTACGAGCAGTACGTC. Protein: CASSLMLGPHYEQYV.

V is TRBV11-2 and J is TRBJ2-2; D may be TRBD2 (5 bases). The germline V and J ends were trimmed by 2 bases and 1 base, with 8 bases remaining between them. The CDR3 contains 15 residues. The V gene's germline CDR1 is SGHAT and CDR2 FQNNGV. The CDR3 region is CASSLTGKNTGELFF. The DNA of the CDR3 is TGTGCCAGCAGCTTAACCGGGAAGAACACCGGGGAGCTGTTTTTT.

The J gene is TRBJ1-5, the V gene TRBV7-2; 7 bases match TRBD1. CDR1 SGHTA and CDR2 FQGNSA come from the germline V gene. Trimming removed 5 bases from V and 2 bases from J; junction bases left unmatched: 3. The CDR3 totals 14 residues. CDR3 DNA: TGTGCCAGCAGCGACAGGGCGGGCAATCAGCCCCAGCATTTT. Its translation is CASSDRAGNQPQHF.

CDR3 amino acids: CASSLGRESTDTQYF. CDR3 nucleotides: TGTGCCAGCAGCCTGGGGCGGGAGAGCACAGATACGCAGTATTTT. J is TRBJ2-3 and V is TRBV2; the match to TRBD2 covers 7 bases. The CDR3 is 15 amino acids. Trimming removed 6 bases from V and 0 bases from J; junction bases left unmatched: 6. Germline values: CDR1 SNHLY, CDR2 FYNNEI. Full variable domain (missing parts from reference TRBV2 and TRBJ2-3): EPEVTQTPSHQVTQMGQEVILRCVPISNHLYFYWYRQILGQKVEFLVSFYNNEISEKSEIFDDQFSVERPDGSNFTLKIRSTKLEDSAMYFCASSLGRESTDTQYFGPGTRLTVL.

This chain links TRBV9 with TRBJ1-2, with 11 bases that match TRBD1. This CDR3 spans 13 amino acids. Per germline, CDR1 SGDLS and CDR2 YYNGEE. Trimming cost V 4 bases and J 10 bases; bases outside gene matches: 6. The CDR3 protein is CASSPGTGGFYTF. The CDR3 region has the DNA TGTGCCAGCAGCCCCGGGACAGGGGGTTTCTACACCTTC.

The chain uses TRBV3-1 (or the pseudogene TRBV3-2) and TRBJ2-5; 7 nucleotides align to TRBD2. Germline V lookup: CDR1 LGHDT, CDR2 YNNKEL (reference sequence). Trimming removed 4 bases from V and 6 bases from J; junction bases left unmatched: 11. This CDR3 has 15 amino acids. The CDR3 protein is CASSPRWEGRKTQYF. CDR3 DNA sequence: TGTGCCAGCAGCCCCCGCTGGGAGGGCCGAAAGACCCAGTACTTC.

The rearrangement uses TRBV5-1 and TRBJ2-2; perhaps TRBD1 as D (6 bases). CDR1 and CDR2 (germline): SGHRS, YFSETQ. This CDR3 region has 15 residues. The ends were cut back, 0 bases at V and 5 bases at J, with 11 bases in the middle. The CDR3 loop is CASSLGQRGTGELFF. CDR3 DNA: TGCGCCAGCAGCTTGGGACAGAGGGGGACCGGGGAGCTGTTTTTT.

This chain connects TRBV7-2 to TRBJ2-5, with 9 bases lining up with TRBD1. Germline lookup yields CDR1 SGHTA and CDR2 FQGNSA. CDR3 length: 14 residues. Trimming removed 5 bases from V and 3 bases from J; junction bases left unmatched: 4. The CDR3 DNA is TGTGCCAGCAGCCTAGACAGGGGGAAAGAGACCCAGTACTTC. Amino acids: CASSLDRGKETQYF.

The CDR3 is CASSEAGQGLQPQHF. In DNA, the CDR3 is TGTGCCAGCTCAGAAGCCGGACAGGGGCTCCAGCCCCAGCATTTT. This rearrangement joins TRBV18 to TRBJ1-5; 9 bases align to TRBD1. The CDR3 has 15 amino acids. With V trimmed by 5 bases and J by 7 bases, 9 bases remained unmatched. CDR1 and CDR2 (germline): KGHSH, LQKENI. Using reference TRBV18 and TRBJ1-5 for the parts outside the CDR3, the full variable domain is NAGVMQNPRHLVRRRGQEARLRCSPMKGHSHVYWYRQLPEEGLKFMVYLQKENIIDESGMPKERFSAEFPKEGPSILRIQQVVRGDSAAYFCASSEAGQGLQPQHFGDGTRLSIL.

The genes are TRBV19 and TRBJ2-3; no definite D call. The germline CDR1 and CDR2 sequences are LNHDA and SQIVND (reference sequence). Trimming cost V 4 bases and J 10 bases, with 18 bases left between them. This CDR3 contains 14 residues. DNA of the CDR3: TGTGCCAGTAGTAATTCGGCCGCGGACCGTTCGCAGTATTTT. Protein: CASSNSAADRSQYF.